One sample yielded the 32 T cell receptor beta chains listed below, sequenced in a study of post-analysis software for immune sequencing data. Broader study findings: Higher frequency in patients than in controls was seen for roughly 5 TRBV segments, with TRBV5-6, TRBV5-1 and TRBV20-1 among them.

Their specific antigens are unknown. The TCR beta cDNA libraries contained unique molecular identifiers. TCRdb re-analysed the PCR reads in MiXCR, keeping a single row per CDR3 protein. The sample consists of around 200,000 distinct CDR3 sequences, 29% of them appearing once. The sequenced sample consisted of blood. The receptors were gathered from a girl aged 2-17 years with multiple sclerosis.

The J gene is TRBJ2-7, the V gene TRBV14, with 8 bases matching TRBD2. The CDR3 spans 13 residues. V lost 3 bases to trimming and J lost 7 bases; unmatched junction nucleotides: 5. Germline lookup yields CDR1 SGHDN and CDR2 FVKESK. CDR3 sequence: CASSHLRGGEQYF. The CDR3 bases are TGTGCCAGCAGCCACCTTCGGGGGGGGGAGCAGTACTTC.

As for this clonotype: A much bigger clone sits one base away, suggesting this may be a read error. The V gene is TRBV7-9, the J gene TRBJ2-7, with D maybe TRBD1 (5 bases). The length of the CDR3 is 15 residues. CDR1 and CDR2 (germline): SEHNR, FQNEAQ (reference sequence). Trimming pared 10 bases from V and 1 base from J, leaving 20 bases between. The CDR3 loop reads CATSSGKVISYEQYF. DNA of the CDR3: TGTGCCACCTCTTCAGGGAAGGTGATTTCCTACGAGCAGTACTTC.

This clonotype was recorded at least ten times. DNA of the CDR3: TGTGCCAGCAGCCAAGCCGGACAGCCTTCCTACAATGAGCAGTTCTTC. This sequence encodes CASSQAGQPSYNEQFF. The V call is TRBV3-1, the J call TRBJ2-1; D might be TRBD1 (6 bases). The ends were cut back, 1 base at V and 1 base at J, with 11 bases in the middle. CDR3 length: 16 residues. The germline V gene encodes CDR1 LGHDT and CDR2 YNNKEL (reference sequence).

The rearrangement uses TRBV5-1 and TRBJ1-6; 12 nucleotides agree with TRBD1. Trimming removed 0 bases from V and 9 bases from J; junction bases left unmatched: 4. CDR3 length: 16 residues. CDR1 and CDR2 from the germline V gene are SGHRS and YFSETQ. The CDR3 DNA follows: TGCGCCAGCAGCTTGGAGGGACAGGGGGCTGGTTCACCCCTCCACTTT. This codes for CASSLEGQGAGSPLHF.

This clonotype was counted a few times. The CDR3 is CASRGRGYGYTF. In DNA form, the CDR3 reads TGTGCCAGCAGGGGCCGGGGGTATGGCTACACCTTC. The V and J genes are TRBV2 and TRBJ1-2, with D perhaps matching TRBD1 (5 bases). V was clipped by 6 bases and J by 5 bases, with 10 bases between them. The length of the CDR3 is 12 residues. The germline V gene encodes CDR1 SNHLY and CDR2 FYNNEI.

This clonotype appeared many times. The V call is TRBV6-1, the J call TRBJ1-6; D unclear. V lost 7 bases and J 7 bases, leaving 11 bases between the germline ends. This CDR3 spans 13 amino acids. Germline-derived CDR1 and CDR2 are MNHNS and SASEGT. CDR3 loop: CASTQERNSPLHF. The CDR3 nucleotides read TGTGCCAGCACCCAAGAGCGAAATTCACCCCTCCACTTT.

This clonotype was detected a few times. The chain couples TRBV6-5 to TRBJ2-6, with D unresolved. Between the trimmed V and J ends, which lost 4 bases and 0 bases, there was a span of 16 bases. Germline values: CDR1 MNHEY, CDR2 SVGAGI. The CDR3 consists of 18 residues. The chain's CDR3 is CASSSKTGSFSGANVLTF. The DNA for the CDR3 is TGTGCCAGCAGTTCCAAAACGGGTTCTTTCTCTGGGGCCAACGTCCTGACTTTC.

To note about this clonotype: It may be a read error: a sequence one base away is much more abundant. This rearrangement joins TRBV11-1 to TRBJ2-1; D may correspond to TRBD1 or TRBD2 (6 bases each). The germline CDR1 and CDR2 sequences are SGHAT and FQDESV (reference sequence). The CDR3 covers 17 residues. The CDR3 here is CASSLRGLGEAYSEQFF. For the CDR3, the DNA is TGTGCCAGCAGCCTTAGGGGGTTGGGGGAGGCCTACAGTGAGCAGTTCTTC.

This clonotype was seen only a few times. The V and J genes are TRBV14 and TRBJ1-1, with 10 bases lining up with TRBD1. Germline values: CDR1 SGHDN, CDR2 FVKESK. The CDR3 sequence is 15 residues long. J lost 11 bases, V lost 0 bases, and 9 bases had no gene match. DNA for the CDR3: TGTGCCAGCAGCCAAGACCTTACCGGGACAGGGGTTGCTTTCTTT. Its protein product is CASSQDLTGTGVAFF.

Only a few counts were recorded for this clonotype. The chain has TRBV2 and TRBJ2-1; D is ambiguous. CDR1 is SNHLY and CDR2 is FYNNEI in the germline V gene. The CDR3 runs to 12 residues. V lost 4 bases and J lost 5, with 6 bases in between. DNA for the CDR3: TGTGCCAGCAGTGTAGAAAACAATGAGCAGTTCTTC. Its protein product is CASSVENNEQFF. Full variable domain (remainder filled in from reference TRBV2 and TRBJ2-1): EPEVTQTPSHQVTQMGQEVILRCVPISNHLYFYWYRQILGQKVEFLVSFYNNEISEKSEIFDDQFSVERPDGSNFTLKIRSTKLEDSAMYFCASSVENNEQFFGPGTRLTVL.

This chain uses TRBV3-1 with TRBJ1-6, with D unclear. The CDR3 runs 15 residues. The ends were cut back, 8 bases at V and 9 bases at J, with 20 bases in the middle. CDR1 is LGHDT and CDR2 is YNNKEL in the germline V gene (reference sequence). The CDR3 loop reads CASAKVRGRSSPLHF. The CDR3 DNA reads as TGTGCCAGCGCCAAAGTCCGGGGTAGGTCTTCACCCCTCCACTTT.

The CDR3 loop is CSAPLGGAAHNEQFF. The CDR3 DNA is TGCAGTGCCCCCCTTGGGGGGGCCGCCCACAATGAGCAGTTCTTC. V and J are TRBV20-1 and TRBJ2-1; possibly TRBD2 for D (7 bases). The CDR3 runs to 15 residues. Germline V CDR1 and CDR2: DFQATT, SNEGSKA (reference sequence). The V end lost 6 bases, the J end lost 5 bases, and 20 bases lay between the germline ends.

Worth noting for this clonotype: This may be a read error, as it is one base from a much larger clone. The chain employs TRBV20-1 and TRBJ2-4; D not certain. The CDR3 runs 14 residues. Germline lookup yields CDR1 DFQATT and CDR2 SNEGSKA (reference sequence). Trimming stripped 4 bases from V and 0 bases from J, with 10 bases between. The CDR3 spells CSATDGSAKNIQYF. In nucleotides, the CDR3 is TGCAGTGCTACCGATGGATCAGCCAAAAACATTCAGTACTTC.

Of note for this clonotype: Just one base apart from a much larger clone, this may be a read error. J is TRBJ2-3 and V is TRBV12-3 or TRBV12-4; 9 nucleotides match TRBD1. The CDR3 consists of 15 residues. Unmatched junction bases numbered 6, after V lost 6 bases and J lost 2 bases. This CDR3 reads CASRRQGVDTDTQYF. CDR3 DNA sequence: TGTGCCAGCAGGCGACAGGGGGTAGACACAGATACGCAGTATTTT.

This clonotype was recorded a few times. The chain combines TRBV28 with TRBJ1-1; D remains ambiguous. The CDR3 is 16 amino acids. Trimming left V 6 bases short and J 0 bases short, with 17 bases between. CDR1 is MDHEN and CDR2 is SYDVKM in the germline V gene. The CDR3 DNA reads TGTGCCAGCAGCCAAGAAGTTGGCAGACTGAACACTGAAGCTTTCTTT. It encodes CASSQEVGRLNTEAFF.

This clonotype was counted between two and nine times. This chain joins TRBV28 and TRBJ1-4; D perhaps matches TRBD1 (6 bases). With 7 bases removed from V and 8 bases from J, the gap between germline ends came to 17 bases. This CDR3 spans 14 amino acids. CDR1 is MDHEN, CDR2 SYDVKM, per germline. The CDR3 region has the DNA TGTGCCAGCACCGAGGGGGGGGTACGAGAAAAACTGTTTTTT. Protein sequence: CASTEGGVREKLFF.

In its sample, this clonotype was seen many times. The chain has TRBV10-3 and TRBJ2-5; TRBD1 is a possible D gene (5 bases). The CDR3 consists of 11 residues. V shed 6 bases and J shed 5 bases, with 7 bases lying between them. CDR1 is ENHRY, CDR2 SYGVKD, per germline. The CDR3 protein is CAISAGETQYF. CDR3 nucleotides: TGTGCCATCAGCGCAGGGGAGACCCAGTACTTC.

As for this clonotype: A much larger clonotype is one base distant, so this may be a read error. The chain joins TRBV20-1 to TRBJ2-5; D is unresolved. This CDR3 is built from 15 residues. Trimming took 6 bases from V and 11 from J, leaving 28 bases between them. Germline CDR1 is DFQATT and CDR2 is SNEGSKA (reference sequence). CDR3 residues: CSAKTGAQAYNEQYF. In nucleotides, the CDR3 is TGCAGTGCCAAAACTGGAGCGCAGGCCTACAATGAGCAGTACTTC.

At least ten counts were recorded for this clonotype. The rearrangement joins TRBV24-1 to TRBJ2-5, with no clear D. The CDR3 consists of 13 residues. The germline CDR1 and CDR2 sequences are KGHDR and SFDVKD. Trimming stripped 3 bases from V and 2 bases from J, with 6 bases between. The CDR3 region is CATSDGQQETQYF. CDR3 DNA sequence: TGTGCCACCAGTGATGGGCAGCAAGAGACCCAGTACTTC.

This clonotype has more than one count but fewer than ten. This sequence joins TRBV14 and TRBJ1-1; the D gene is possibly TRBD1 (6 bases). Germline loops: CDR1 SGHDN, CDR2 FVKESK. The CDR3 is 14 amino acids. Between the trimmed V and J ends, which lost 1 base and 4 bases, there was a span of 10 bases. The CDR3 DNA is TGTGCCAGCAGCCAAGTCAGGGGCGCCACTGAAGCTTTCTTT. Protein: CASSQVRGATEAFF.

This chain connects TRBV7-9 to TRBJ2-1; D is undetermined. This CDR3 comprises 12 residues. CDR1 SEHNR and CDR2 FQNEAQ come from the germline V gene (reference sequence). V lost 2 bases and J lost 5, with 4 bases in between. DNA for the CDR3: TGTGCCAGCAGCTTACGGGACAATGAGCAGTTCTTC. It is translated as CASSLRDNEQFF.

With regard to this clonotype: This may come from a read error, since a much larger clone is one base off. The chain recombines TRBV7-2 with TRBJ2-5; no clear D gene. This CDR3 region has 13 residues. Germline V gives CDR1 SGHTA, CDR2 FQGNSA. The ends were cut back, 4 bases at V and 5 bases at J, with 11 bases in the middle. The CDR3 DNA follows: TGTGCCAGCAGCTCCCAGGAGCCCGAGACCCAGTACTTC. Protein: CASSSQEPETQYF. Drawing the rest from reference TRBV7-2 and TRBJ2-5, the complete variable domain is GAGVSQSPSNKVTEKGKDVELRCDPISGHTALYWYRQSLGQGLEFLIYFQGNSAPDKSGLPSDRFSAERTGGSVSTLTIQRTQQEDSAVYLCASSSQEPETQYFGPGTRLLVL.

With respect to this clonotype: Possible read error: a much larger clone is one base away. The chain is built from TRBV11-2 and TRBJ2-5; D is tentatively TRBD1 or TRBD2 (5 bases each). Germline values: CDR1 SGHAT, CDR2 FQNNGV. The V end was cut by 4 bases, the J end by 4 bases, with 16 bases between. This CDR3 is 15 amino acids long. The CDR3 sequence: CASSSPGTQRETQYF. The DNA for the CDR3 is TGTGCCAGCAGCTCGCCGGGGACCCAACGAGAGACCCAGTACTTC.

Worth noting for this clonotype: At one end, the junction sequence differs from germline, possibly due to a read error. The rearrangement uses TRBV12-3 or TRBV12-4 and TRBJ1-1; 8 bases are a match to TRBD1. The CDR3 length is 15 residues. The CDR3 region has the DNA TGTGTCAGCAGTTGGACAGGGTCGTTGAACACTGAAGCTTTCTTT. This translates into CVSSWTGSLNTEAFF.

At least ten counts were recorded for this clonotype. For the CDR3, the DNA is TGTGCCAGCAGTTTAACGGGATTCGAGCAGTACTTC. Translating it yields CASSLTGFEQYF. V and J are TRBV28 and TRBJ2-7; perhaps TRBD2 as D (5 bases). In germline, CDR1 is MDHEN, CDR2 SYDVKM. V was pared by 2 bases and J by 6 bases, with 8 bases between. The CDR3 consists of 12 residues.

This clonotype was counted a few times. The chain carries TRBV7-9 and TRBJ1-3, with D possibly matching TRBD1 (6 bases). V lost 8 bases to trimming and J lost 0 bases, with 14 bases between them. Germline values: CDR1 SEHNR, CDR2 FQNEAQ (reference sequence). The CDR3 is made up of 15 amino acids. The CDR3 sequence: CASSEQGYSGNTIYF. The CDR3 DNA reads as TGTGCCAGCTCCGAACAGGGCTACTCTGGAAACACCATATATTTT.

As for this clonotype: A much larger clone lies one base from this, so it may be a read error. The chain links TRBV12-3 or TRBV12-4 to TRBJ2-7; 9 bases fit TRBD2. The CDR3 is 14 amino acids. Trimming cost V 0 bases and J 7 bases; bases outside gene matches: 4. CDR3 residues: CASSLASGGGEQYF. The CDR3 DNA sequence: TGTGCCAGCAGTTTAGCTAGCGGGGGCGGGGAGCAGTACTTC.

To note about this clonotype: With a much larger clone just one base away, this may be a read error. The V call is TRBV7-9, the J call TRBJ2-3; D remains unclear. The CDR3 is made up of 14 amino acids. Germline CDR1 is SEHNR and CDR2 is FQNEAQ (reference sequence). The CDR3 bases are TGTGTCAGCAGCTTTCCCGGGAGCACAGATACGCAGTATTTT. Its protein is CVSSFPGSTDTQYF.

This clonotype was seen a few times. The J gene is TRBJ2-1, the V gene TRBV7-9; D is possibly TRBD1 (5 bases). V was shortened by 1 base and J by 8 bases, with 15 bases between the two germline ends. The CDR3 has 15 residues. Germline V CDR1 and CDR2: SEHNR, FQNEAQ (reference sequence). The CDR3 DNA reads TGTGCCAGCAGCTTAGTAGGCAGGCCCAGGGATGAGCAGTTCTTC. Amino acid sequence: CASSLVGRPRDEQFF.

This clonotype was seen only a few times. This may stem from a read error, because a much larger clone lies one nucleotide away. The chain couples TRBV5-1 to TRBJ2-7; TRBD2 matches 9 bases. Germline V gene sequence: CDR1 SGHRS, CDR2 YFSETQ. The CDR3 is made up of 16 amino acids. V lost 4 bases, J lost 7 bases, and 15 bases stayed unmatched. In DNA, the CDR3 is TGCGCCAGCAGCGAATTAGCGGGAGCGGGCGCGAATGAGCAGTACTTC. Residues: CASSELAGAGANEQYF.

The chain employs TRBV29-1 and TRBJ1-5, with a tentative D call TRBD1 (5 bases). V was trimmed by 7 bases and J by 3 bases, leaving 16 bases between them. This CDR3 is built from 14 residues. The germline V gene has CDR1 SQVTM and CDR2 ANQGSEA. DNA of the CDR3: TGCAGCGCCGCCCGGGACGGACCCAATCAGCCCCAGCATTTT. It specifies CSAARDGPNQPQHF.

This clonotype was picked up many times. This chain connects TRBV27 to TRBJ1-5, with TRBD1 matching over 9 bases. Germline V CDR1 and CDR2: MNHEY, SMNVEV (reference sequence). Germline trimming cut 7 bases from V and 6 bases from J; bases unmatched to any gene: 10. The CDR3 is made up of 15 amino acids. CDR3 sequence: CASINPQGAVQPQHF. The CDR3 region has the DNA TGTGCCAGCATTAACCCACAGGGGGCGGTTCAGCCCCAGCATTTT.